A single sample gave rise to the 20 T cell receptor beta chains below, sequenced in a study of T-cell memory formation after mild COVID-19. TCRdb independently ran MiXCR on the 5' RACE reads; one entry per CDR3 protein. The repertoire holds around 110,000 distinct CDR3 sequences, with 9.5% to 15% as singletons. Sample: PBMCs or a T cell subset sorted from them (not recorded which). The receptors come from an adult woman who had mild COVID-19 (a few samples of this study predate the infection). Cell type and time point are not known.

This clonotype was recorded a few times. The CDR3 nucleotides are TGCGCCAGCAGCGGTAGAGGGGGGAACACTGAAGCTTTCTTT. Translation: CASSGRGGNTEAFF. The chain carries TRBV5-1 and TRBJ1-1; possible D gene TRBD1, 6 bases. V was shortened by 4 bases and J by 1 base, with 11 bases between the two germline ends. Germline values: CDR1 SGHRS, CDR2 YFSETQ. The CDR3 spans 14 residues.

The chain joins TRBV3-1 to TRBJ1-1; D may be TRBD1 (6 bases). The germline CDR1 and CDR2 sequences are LGHDT and YNNKEL (reference sequence). The CDR3 is 11 residues long. V was clipped by 0 bases and J by 10 bases, with 6 bases between them. The CDR3 nucleotides read TGTGCCAGCAGCCAAGACAGGGGAGCTTTCTTT. Its protein product is CASSQDRGAFF. The whole variable domain, filled in from reference TRBV3-1 and TRBJ1-1, reads DTAVSQTPKYLVTQMGNDKSIKCEQNLGHDTMYWYKQDSKKFLKIMFSYNNKELIINETVPNRFSPKSPDKAHLNLHINSLELGDSAVYFCASSQDRGAFFGQGTRLTVV.

There are a few counts of this clonotype. The chain has TRBV20-1 and TRBJ2-7, with 10 positions matching TRBD2. The CDR3 sequence is 14 residues long. Trimming at V came to 4 bases and at J to 4 bases, leaving 7 bases not matched to a gene. CDR1 DFQATT and CDR2 SNEGSKA come from the germline V gene (reference sequence). CDR3 protein: CSAIRTSGGYEQYF. In nucleotides, the CDR3 is TGCAGTGCTATAAGGACTAGCGGAGGATACGAGCAGTACTTC.

CDR3 in DNA: TGCAGTGCCAACCTGCGGGGGGACGAGCAGTACTTC. This encodes CSANLRGDEQYF. V is TRBV20-1 and J is TRBJ2-7, with 8 bases identical to TRBD2. The V gene end was trimmed by 6 bases and the J gene end by 5 bases; junction bases not matched to a gene: 6. This CDR3 comprises 12 residues. Germline lookup yields CDR1 DFQATT and CDR2 SNEGSKA (reference sequence).

This clonotype was seen ten or more times. The CDR3 bases are TGTGCCACCGGCGGTACAGGAGGAAAGACCCAGTACTTC. Translation: CATGGTGGKTQYF. The chain joins TRBV24-1 to TRBJ2-5; tentatively, D is TRBD1 or TRBD2 (5 bases each). The CDR3 contains 13 residues. The V gene's germline CDR1 is KGHDR and CDR2 SFDVKD. Trimming removed 9 bases from V and 6 bases from J, with 16 bases in between.

This clonotype was counted a few times. The chain employs TRBV27 and TRBJ2-1; no firm D call. The CDR3 sequence is 14 residues long. V gave up 2 bases and J gave up 7 bases, with 12 bases separating them. Germline assignment: CDR1 MNHEY and CDR2 SMNVEV (reference sequence). CDR3 nucleotide sequence: TGTGCCAGCAGTTTAGTGACTCCCGGTAATGAGCAGTTCTTC. Amino acid sequence: CASSLVTPGNEQFF.

This chain connects TRBV5-1 to TRBJ2-5; 7 bases agree with TRBD1. The germline V gene has CDR1 SGHRS and CDR2 YFSETQ. V was pared by 3 bases and J by 0 bases, with 2 bases of the junction left unmatched. This CDR3 is built from 14 residues. CDR3 protein: CASSWGTDQETQYF. The CDR3 DNA follows: TGCGCCAGCAGCTGGGGGACAGACCAAGAGACCCAGTACTTC.

This clonotype has just a few counts. The chain combines TRBV7-2 with TRBJ2-3; D gene uncertain. Germline assignment: CDR1 SGHTA and CDR2 FQGNSA. This CDR3 is 15 amino acids long. Trimming pared 2 bases from V and 0 bases from J, leaving 9 bases between. CDR3 loop: CASSLIGFSTDTQYF. The CDR3 DNA sequence: TGTGCCAGCAGCTTAATTGGGTTTAGCACAGATACGCAGTATTTT.

The V gene is TRBV30, the J gene TRBJ1-5, with 7 nucleotides matching TRBD1. J lost 3 bases, V lost 1 base, and 3 bases had no gene match. Germline values: CDR1 GTSNPN, CDR2 SVGIG (reference sequence). The CDR3 is 14 residues long. The DNA of the CDR3 is TGTGCCTGGAGTGAGGGGGCTAACAATCAGCCCCAGCATTTT. This encodes CAWSEGANNQPQHF. Filled out from reference TRBV30 and TRBJ1-5, the complete variable domain reads SQTIHQWPATLVQPVGSPLSLECTVEGTSNPNLYWYRQAAGRGLQLLFYSVGIGQISSEVPQNLSASRPQDRQFILSSKKLLLSDSGFYLCAWSEGANNQPQHFGDGTRLSIL.

The CDR3 DNA reads as TGCAGTGCTAGAGTCTGGGCTAGCGGGAGTGTAGAAGCCAAAAACATTCAGTACTTC. As protein: CSARVWASGSVEAKNIQYF. The V and J genes are TRBV20-1 and TRBJ2-4; 10 nucleotides agree with TRBD2. The germline gives CDR1 DFQATT, CDR2 SNEGSKA (reference sequence). This CDR3 is 19 amino acids long. Germline trimming cut 1 base from V and 0 bases from J; bases unmatched to any gene: 12.

The table lists this clonotype with a few counts. The V call is TRBV14, the J call TRBJ2-1, with 9 bases aligning to TRBD1. The germline V gene has CDR1 SGHDN and CDR2 FVKESK. CDR3 length equals 15 residues. With 4 bases clipped from V and 6 bases from J, the junction kept 7 bases outside the gene matches. CDR3 DNA: TGTGCCAGCAGCCTATCCGGGACAGGGATCAATGAGCAGTTCTTC. Its translation is CASSLSGTGINEQFF.

The V call is TRBV4-3, the J call TRBJ1-1; D is unclear. CDR3 length: 17 residues. The V end was cut by 4 bases, the J end by 1 base, with 19 bases between. Germline values: CDR1 LGHNA, CDR2 YSLEER. DNA for the CDR3: TGCGCCAGCAGCCCTCGATGGGGAGTCCAAGAGAACACTGAAGCTTTCTTT. Its translation: CASSPRWGVQENTEAFF.

The chain recombines TRBV9 with TRBJ1-1, with 8 bases aligning to TRBD1. This CDR3 is built from 16 residues. The ends lost 0 bases at V and 0 bases at J; junction bases unmatched: 4. Germline V gene sequence: CDR1 SGDLS, CDR2 YYNGEE. CDR3 residues: CASSVDPGGMNTEAFF. In DNA form, the CDR3 reads TGTGCCAGCAGCGTAGATCCAGGGGGCATGAACACTGAAGCTTTCTTT.

This clonotype was observed at least ten times. This chain links TRBV7-6 with TRBJ2-1; 9 bases line up with TRBD1. V trimming: 5 bases; J trimming: 6 bases; junction bases outside the gene matches: 11. Germline assignment: CDR1 SGHVS and CDR2 FNYEAQ. The CDR3 is 16 residues long. The CDR3 here is CASSPEPGTGLNEQFF. The CDR3 nucleotides are TGTGCCAGCAGCCCTGAACCCGGGACAGGGCTCAATGAGCAGTTCTTC.

This clonotype appeared a few times. The V and J genes are TRBV7-8 and TRBJ2-5; TRBD2 aligns across 14 bases. The CDR3 is 17 residues long. J lost 5 bases, V lost 5 bases, and 10 bases had no gene match. Germline V lookup: CDR1 SGHVS, CDR2 FQNEAQ. The chain's CDR3 is CASSALTSGRAEETQYF. DNA of the CDR3: TGTGCCAGCAGCGCCCTGACTAGCGGGAGGGCCGAGGAGACCCAGTACTTC.

This rearrangement joins TRBV29-1 to TRBJ2-7; 12 positions match TRBD2. The V gene end was trimmed by 5 bases and the J gene end by 2 bases; junction bases not matched to a gene: 10. This CDR3 region has 16 residues. CDR1 is SQVTM and CDR2 is ANQGSEA in the germline V gene. Written as DNA, the CDR3 is TGCAGCGTTTTTCTAGCGGGAGGGCCTGACCCCTACGAGCAGTACTTC. Amino acids: CSVFLAGGPDPYEQYF.

The chain carries TRBV4-3 and TRBJ1-6; the D gene is possibly TRBD1 (6 bases). This CDR3 is built from 16 residues. Germline lookup yields CDR1 LGHNA and CDR2 YSLEER. Trimming removed 3 bases at V and 5 bases at J, with 14 bases between. The CDR3 sequence is CASSQEGGGHNSPLHF. CDR3 bases: TGCGCCAGCAGCCAGGAAGGGGGGGGCCATAATTCACCCCTCCACTTT.

This clonotype was counted between two and nine times. This sequence joins TRBV12-3 or TRBV12-4 and TRBJ1-2, with 9 bases that match TRBD1. The J segment lost 8 bases and the V segment lost 6 bases, leaving 7 bases of the junction unmatched. This CDR3 is built from 13 residues. The CDR3 nucleotides read TGTGCCAGCAGCCCGGGACAGGGAGTAGGCTACACCTTC. It codes for CASSPGQGVGYTF.

The chain has TRBV9 and TRBJ2-1; 14 bases line up with TRBD2. Germline CDR1 is SGDLS and CDR2 is YYNGEE. J gave up 0 bases and V 6 bases, and 8 bases lay outside the gene matches. This CDR3 comprises 18 residues. The CDR3 DNA sequence: TGTGCCAGCACCGGGACTAGCGGGGGTACCCTCTCCTACAATGAGCAGTTCTTC. Amino acids: CASTGTSGGTLSYNEQFF.

This CDR3 reads CASSLELGYNEQFF. CDR3 nucleotide sequence: TGCGCCAGCAGCTTGGAGCTGGGGTACAATGAGCAGTTCTTC. This chain uses TRBV5-1 with TRBJ2-1; the D is unclear. V was clipped by 0 bases and J by 4 bases, with 8 bases between them. CDR3 length equals 14 residues. CDR1 and CDR2 from the germline V gene are SGHRS and YFSETQ.